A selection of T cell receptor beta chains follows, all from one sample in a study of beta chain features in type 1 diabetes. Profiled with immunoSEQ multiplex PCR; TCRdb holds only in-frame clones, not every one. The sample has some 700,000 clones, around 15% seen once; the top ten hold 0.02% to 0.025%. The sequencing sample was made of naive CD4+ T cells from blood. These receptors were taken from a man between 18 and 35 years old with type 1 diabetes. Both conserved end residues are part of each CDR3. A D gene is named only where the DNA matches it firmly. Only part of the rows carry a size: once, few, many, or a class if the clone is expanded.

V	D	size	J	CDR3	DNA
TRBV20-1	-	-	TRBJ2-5	CSAASRETQYF	TGCAGTGCCGCGTCCCGTGAGACCCAGTACTTC
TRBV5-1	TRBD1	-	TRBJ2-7	CASSSTPGQGSYEQYF	TGCGCCAGCAGTTCGACCCCGGGACAGGGCTCTTACGAGCAGTACTTC
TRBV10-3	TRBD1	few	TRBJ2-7	CATGTTGGKEEQYF	TGTGCCACCGGGACGACAGGGGGAAAGGAAGAGCAGTACTTC
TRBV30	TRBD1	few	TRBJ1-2	CAWRPQGVGGYTF	TGTGCCTGGAGACCTCAGGGGGTCGGTGGCTACACCTTC
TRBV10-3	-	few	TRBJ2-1	CAIRTEGGYNEQFF	TGTGCCATCAGGACTGAGGGGGGCTACAATGAGCAGTTCTTC
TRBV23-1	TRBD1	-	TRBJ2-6	CASSRKTGGRGANVLTF	TGCGCCAGCAGTCGTAAGACAGGGGGTCGTGGGGCCAACGTCCTGACTTTC
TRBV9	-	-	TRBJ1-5	CASSVSGDLNNQPQHF	TGTGCCAGCAGCGTCTCAGGGGACCTAAACAATCAGCCCCAGCATTTT
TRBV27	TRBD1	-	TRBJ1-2	CASGKNRGDYGYTF	TGTGCCAGCGGGAAGAACAGGGGGGACTATGGCTACACCTTC
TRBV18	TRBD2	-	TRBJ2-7	CASRTPGGRPYEQYF	TGTGCCAGCCGAACCCCGGGGGGGCGCCCCTACGAGCAGTACTTC
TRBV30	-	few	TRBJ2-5	CAWSVQPGETQYF	TGTGCCTGGAGTGTACAACCGGGGGAGACCCAGTACTTC
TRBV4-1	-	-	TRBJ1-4	CASSQLGLFGEKLFF	TGCGCCAGCAGCCAACTCGGACTTTTCGGGGAAAAACTGTTTTTT
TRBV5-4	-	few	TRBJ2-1	CASSLGGDSSYNEQFF	TGTGCCAGCAGCTTGGGCGGGGATAGCTCCTACAATGAGCAGTTCTTC
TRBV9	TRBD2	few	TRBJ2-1	CASSQTSGGYNEQFF	TGTGCCAGCAGCCAGACTAGCGGGGGGTACAATGAGCAGTTCTTC
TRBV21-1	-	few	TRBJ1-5	CASSQQGVGNQPQHF	TGTGCCAGCAGCCAACAGGGGGTAGGCAATCAGCCCCAGCATTTT
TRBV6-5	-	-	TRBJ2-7	CASSYSMSEAYEQYF	TGTGCCAGCAGTTACTCGATGTCGGAGGCCTACGAGCAGTACTTC
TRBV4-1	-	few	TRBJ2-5	CASSQDKDSSGGETQYF	TGCGCCAGCAGCCAAGATAAGGACAGCTCCGGGGGGGAGACCCAGTACTTC
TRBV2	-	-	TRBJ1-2	CASSEEKVQTGGYTF	TGTGCCAGCAGTGAAGAGAAGGTCCAAACGGGCGGCTACACCTTC
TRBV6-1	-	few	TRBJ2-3	CASSEAADTQYF	TGTGCCAGCAGTGAAGCGGCCGATACGCAGTATTTT
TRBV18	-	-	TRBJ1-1	CASSLLAQGSAGTEAFF	TGTGCCAGCTCCCTCCTTGCCCAAGGTTCGGCGGGCACTGAAGCTTTCTTT
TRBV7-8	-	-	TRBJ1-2	CASSPPTGNYGYTF	TGTGCCAGCAGCCCTCCCACAGGGAACTATGGCTACACCTTC
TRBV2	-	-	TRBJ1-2	CANSGQNYGYTF	TGTGCCAACTCGGGGCAGAACTATGGCTACACCTTC
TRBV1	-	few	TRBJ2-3	CTSSSRTGGSDTQYF	TGCACCAGCAGCTCCCGGACAGGAGGATCAGATACGCAGTATTTT
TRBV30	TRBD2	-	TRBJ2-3	CAWSLRLAGGTDTQYF	TGTGCCTGGAGTCTACGACTAGCGGGGGGCACAGATACGCAGTATTTT
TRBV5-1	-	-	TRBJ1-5	CASSLGQANQPQHF	TGCGCCAGCAGCTTGGGGCAGGCCAATCAGCCCCAGCATTTT
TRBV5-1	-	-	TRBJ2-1	CASSLDGGNNEQFF	TGCGCCAGCAGCTTGGATGGGGGGAACAATGAGCAGTTCTTC
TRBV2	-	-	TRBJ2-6	CASSEARRDSGANVLTF	TGTGCCAGCAGTGAAGCGAGAAGAGACTCTGGGGCCAACGTCCTGACTTTC
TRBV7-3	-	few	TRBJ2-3	CASSQYTDTQYF	TGTGCCAGCAGCCAATACACAGATACGCAGTATTTT
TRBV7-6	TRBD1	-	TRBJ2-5	CASSPGTEETQYF	TGTGCCAGCAGCCCCGGGACAGAAGAGACCCAGTACTTC
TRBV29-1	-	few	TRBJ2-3	CSVPLLARDTDTQYF	TGCAGCGTTCCTCTTCTAGCGAGGGACACAGATACGCAGTATTTT
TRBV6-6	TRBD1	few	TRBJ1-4	CASSYDRGDEKLFF	TGTGCCAGCAGTTACGACAGGGGCGATGAAAAACTGTTTTTT
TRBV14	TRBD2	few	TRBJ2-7	CASSHPGLAGPLSYEQYF	TGTGCCAGCAGCCACCCCGGACTAGCGGGGCCGCTCTCCTACGAGCAGTACTTC
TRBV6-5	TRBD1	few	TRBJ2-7	CASSYRTGLAGYEQYF	TGTGCCAGCAGTTACCGGACAGGGCTTGCCGGGTACGAGCAGTACTTC
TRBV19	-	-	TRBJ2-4	CASSRLDAKNIQYF	TGTGCCAGTAGTCGGTTGGACGCCAAAAACATTCAGTACTTC
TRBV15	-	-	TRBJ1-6	CATSRGGETPPLHF	TGTGCCACCAGCAGAGGGGGCGAGACCCCACCCCTCCACTTT
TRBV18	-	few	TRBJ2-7	CASSPPSAGNTYEQYF	TGTGCCAGCTCACCACCGTCGGCAGGAAATACCTACGAGCAGTACTTC